Shown below are 18 T cell receptor beta chains from a single sample sequenced in a study of T-cell memory formation after mild COVID-19. TCRdb analysed the 5' RACE reads with MiXCR anew, one entry per CDR3 protein. The sample has a few hundred thousand distinct CDR3 sequences, roughly 15% seen once. The sample consisted of PBMCs or a T cell subset sorted from them (not recorded which). The origin of the receptors is a man younger than 35 who had mild COVID-19 (a few samples of this study predate the infection). Cell type and time point are not known.

The chain uses TRBV4-3 and TRBJ2-2; unclear D gene. V lost 5 bases and J 6 bases, leaving 10 bases between the germline ends. This CDR3 has 13 residues. Per the germline V gene, CDR1 is LGHNA and CDR2 is YSLEER. CDR3 sequence: CASSTTTPGELFF. The CDR3 region has the DNA TGCGCCAGCAGCACAACGACCCCCGGGGAGCTGTTTTTT.

This clonotype has only a few counts. The V and J genes are TRBV7-9 and TRBJ1-2; D unclear. This CDR3 has 13 amino acids. With 6 bases removed from V and 2 bases from J, the gap between germline ends came to 10 bases. Germline CDR1 and CDR2: SEHNR and FQNEAQ (reference sequence). The CDR3: CASRGAENYGYTF. DNA of the CDR3: TGTGCCAGCAGAGGCGCAGAGAACTATGGCTACACCTTC. The entire variable domain, with the rest obtained from reference TRBV7-9 and TRBJ1-2, is as follows: DTGVSQNPRHKITKRGQNVTFRCDPISEHNRLYWYRQTLGQGPEFLTYFQNEAQLEKSRLLSDRFSAERPKGSFSTLEIQRTEQGDSAMYLCASRGAENYGYTFGSGTRLTVV.

This clonotype was counted a few times. The V and J genes are TRBV5-1 and TRBJ1-1, with TRBD1 matching 8 bases. The CDR3 totals 16 residues. Per the germline V gene, CDR1 is SGHRS and CDR2 is YFSETQ. Trimming at V came to 4 bases and at J to 0 bases, leaving 8 bases not matched to a gene. The CDR3 region is CASSPHQGAMNTEAFF. The CDR3 coding sequence is TGCGCCAGCAGCCCACACCAGGGGGCTATGAACACTGAAGCTTTCTTT.

There are a few counts of this clonotype. The chain has TRBV7-2 and TRBJ1-5, with 7 bases that match TRBD1. V trimming: 5 bases; J trimming: 1 base; junction bases outside the gene matches: 8. The germline V gene has CDR1 SGHTA and CDR2 FQGNSA. The CDR3 covers 16 residues. DNA for the CDR3: TGTGCCAGCAGCCCGCGAGGACAGGAAAGCAATCAGCCCCAGCATTTT. Translated: CASSPRGQESNQPQHF.

A few counts support this clonotype. The chain uses TRBV5-1 and TRBJ2-1; no firm D call. The germline gives CDR1 SGHRS, CDR2 YFSETQ. The CDR3 runs 12 residues. V lost 0 bases, J lost 7 bases, and 5 bases lay in between. The CDR3: CASSLELNEQFF. The CDR3 region has the DNA TGCGCCAGCAGCTTGGAGCTGAATGAGCAGTTCTTC.

This clonotype was recorded at least ten times. The chain carries TRBV12-3 or TRBV12-4 and TRBJ1-2; 10 positions match TRBD1. V was pared by 5 bases and J by 2 bases, with 2 bases of the junction left unmatched. CDR3 length: 14 amino acids. This CDR3 is CASSRDRGNYGYTF. Here the CDR3 DNA reads TGTGCCAGCAGTCGGGACAGGGGAAACTATGGCTACACCTTC.

This clonotype occurred a few times. The chain joins TRBV9 to TRBJ2-2, with no clear D. Trimming removed 1 base from V and 7 bases from J, with 5 bases in between. The CDR3 runs to 12 residues. Germline lookup yields CDR1 SGDLS and CDR2 YYNGEE. CDR3 sequence reads: CASSVTGGELFF. CDR3 in DNA: TGTGCCAGCAGCGTAACCGGCGGGGAGCTGTTTTTT.

V is TRBV7-6 and J is TRBJ2-7; TRBD2 agrees at 10 bases. In germline, CDR1 is SGHVS, CDR2 FNYEAQ. The ends lost 3 bases at V and 7 bases at J; junction bases unmatched: 6. This CDR3 contains 14 residues. The CDR3 DNA is TGTGCCAGCAGCTTGAGCGGGGGGGCTGTGGAGCAGTACTTC. Amino acids: CASSLSGGAVEQYF.

This clonotype was counted a few times. CDR3 in amino acids: CASSGPGGRLNEQFF. CDR3 in DNA: TGTGCCAGCTCTGGACCGGGGGGCAGGCTGAATGAGCAGTTCTTC. The V call is TRBV12-3 or TRBV12-4, the J call TRBJ2-1; possible D gene TRBD2, 7 bases. CDR3 length: 15 amino acids. The germline V and J ends were trimmed by 8 bases and 7 bases, with 21 bases remaining between them.

This chain joins TRBV20-1 and TRBJ1-1; D is uncertain. CDR3 length equals 13 residues. Germline V gene lookup returns CDR1 DFQATT and CDR2 SNEGSKA (reference sequence). Trimming removed 6 bases from V and 1 base from J, with 12 bases in between. The CDR3 spells CSAKDRGNTEAFF. In DNA form, the CDR3 reads TGCAGTGCCAAGGACCGAGGGAACACTGAAGCTTTCTTT.

This chain uses TRBV12-3 or TRBV12-4 with TRBJ1-2; D remains unclear. V dropped 4 bases and J dropped 5 bases, with 14 bases sitting between them. There are 14 residues in the CDR3. The CDR3 bases are TGTGCCAGCAGTTCGACCACAGAACCTTATGGCTACACCTTC. This encodes CASSSTTEPYGYTF.

The V call is TRBV5-1, the J call TRBJ2-7; perhaps TRBD2 as D (5 bases). V lost 4 bases and J 1 base, leaving 9 bases between the germline ends. The CDR3 totals 13 residues. CDR1 and CDR2 (germline): SGHRS, YFSETQ. This chain's CDR3 is CASSGDYSYEQYF. The CDR3 bases are TGCGCCAGCAGCGGCGACTATTCCTACGAGCAGTACTTC.

The genes are TRBV4-2 and TRBJ2-1; 11 bases map to TRBD2. The CDR3 has 15 amino acids. Per the germline V gene, CDR1 is LGHNA and CDR2 is YNFKEQ. Trimming at V came to 5 bases and at J to 3 bases, leaving 3 bases not matched to a gene. DNA of the CDR3: TGTGCCAGCAGCGCTAGCGGGGGGCACTACAATGAGCAGTTCTTC. Its protein is CASSASGGHYNEQFF.

DNA for the CDR3: TGTGCTAGTGGTCAGGCAGGGCATGGCTACACCTTC. It yields the protein CASGQAGHGYTF. The V and J genes are TRBV12-5 and TRBJ1-2; TRBD1 might be the D (5 bases). The CDR3 covers 12 residues. Per germline, CDR1 LGHNT and CDR2 FRNRAP. V was cut by 5 bases and J by 6 bases, with 10 bases left in between. The complete variable domain, with remaining parts taken from reference TRBV12-5 and TRBJ1-2, reads DARVTQTPRHKVTEMGQEVTMRCQPILGHNTVFWYRQTMMQGLELLAYFRNRAPLDDSGMPKDRFSAEMPDATLATLKIQPSEPRDSAVYFCASGQAGHGYTFGSGTRLTVV.

The gene calls are TRBV12-5 and TRBJ2-7; no clear D gene. Trimming pared 7 bases from V and 6 bases from J, leaving 25 bases between. Germline V gene lookup returns CDR1 LGHNT and CDR2 FRNRAP. There are 16 residues in the CDR3. The DNA for the CDR3 is TGTGCTAGTGCCGTCCAGGCCTGGTGCGGCACCGCCGAGCAGTACGTC. Translated, it gives CASAVQAWCGTAEQYV.

A few counts support this clonotype. V gene TRBV6-5 combines with J gene TRBJ2-5; perhaps TRBD2 as D (5 bases). V was cut by 5 bases and J by 5 bases, with 12 bases left in between. CDR1 MNHEY and CDR2 SVGAGI come from the germline V gene. CDR3 length: 13 residues. This CDR3 is CASSQASLETQYF. The CDR3 coding sequence is TGTGCCAGCAGTCAGGCTAGCCTGGAGACCCAGTACTTC.

V usage is TRBV5-6 and J usage is TRBJ1-1; D gene uncertain. In germline, CDR1 is SGHDT, CDR2 YYEEEE. The CDR3 runs 15 residues. Between the trimmed V and J ends, which lost 2 bases and 6 bases, there was a span of 17 bases. As DNA, the CDR3 is TGTGCCAGCAGCTTCCCAGTGGGTCCGATGGCTGAAGCTTTCTTT. Its protein product is CASSFPVGPMAEAFF.

The rearrangement joins TRBV5-1 to TRBJ2-5; 8 bases fit TRBD2. V was pared by 0 bases and J by 1 base, with 2 bases of the junction left unmatched. The CDR3 runs to 15 residues. CDR1 and CDR2 from the germline V gene are SGHRS and YFSETQ. The CDR3 protein is CASSLVAGTQETQYF. CDR3 nucleotide sequence: TGCGCCAGCAGCTTGGTAGCGGGGACCCAAGAGACCCAGTACTTC.